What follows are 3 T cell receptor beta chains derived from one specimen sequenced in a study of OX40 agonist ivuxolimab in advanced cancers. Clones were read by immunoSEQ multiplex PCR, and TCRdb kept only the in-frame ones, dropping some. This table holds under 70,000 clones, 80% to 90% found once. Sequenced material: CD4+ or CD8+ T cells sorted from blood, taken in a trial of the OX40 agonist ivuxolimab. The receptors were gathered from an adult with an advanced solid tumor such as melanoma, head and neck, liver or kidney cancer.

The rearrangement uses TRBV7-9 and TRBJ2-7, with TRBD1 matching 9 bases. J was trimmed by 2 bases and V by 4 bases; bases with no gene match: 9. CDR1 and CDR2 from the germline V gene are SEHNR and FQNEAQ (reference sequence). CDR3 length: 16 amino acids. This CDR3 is CASSSTGGDQPYEQYF. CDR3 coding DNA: TGTGCCAGCAGCTCGACAGGGGGTGACCAGCCCTACGAGCAGTACTTC.

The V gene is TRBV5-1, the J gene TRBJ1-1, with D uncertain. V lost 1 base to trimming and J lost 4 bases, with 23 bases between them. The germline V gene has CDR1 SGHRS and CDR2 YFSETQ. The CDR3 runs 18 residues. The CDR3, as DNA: TGCGCCAGCAGCTTGAAGAGGGAAGATCTCGACCTGGGCACTGAAGCTTTCTTT. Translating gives CASSLKREDLDLGTEAFF.

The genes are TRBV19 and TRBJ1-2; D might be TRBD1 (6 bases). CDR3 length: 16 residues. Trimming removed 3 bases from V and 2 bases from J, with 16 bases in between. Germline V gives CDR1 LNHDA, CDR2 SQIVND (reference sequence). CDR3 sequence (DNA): TGTGCCAGTAGTATTTGGGGGCCCGACGTAAACTATGGCTACACCTTC. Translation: CASSIWGPDVNYGYTF.